Included here is one T cell receptor beta chain sequence, with context. Libraries were prepared by immunoSEQ multiplex PCR; TCRdb keeps only in-frame clonotypes and omits some of them. The data show approximately 99,000 clones, 71% seen once. These data belong to a study of blood T cell repertoires in COVID-19. On the study more broadly: Researchers got acute and convalescent COVID-19 samples from the United States, Italy and Spain.

Trimming took 4 bases from V and 3 from J, leaving 17 bases between them. The CDR3 runs 16 residues. Per germline, CDR1 SGHRS and CDR2 YFSETQ. This sequence joins TRBV5-1 and TRBJ1-3, with a possible D match to TRBD1 (6 bases). Material: peripheral blood. The TCR sequence derives from a middle-aged woman with acute or convalescent COVID-19. CDR3 region: CASSAQQGFVGNTIYF. In nucleotides, the CDR3 is TGCGCCAGCAGCGCCCAACAGGGATTCGTTGGAAACACCATATATTTT.